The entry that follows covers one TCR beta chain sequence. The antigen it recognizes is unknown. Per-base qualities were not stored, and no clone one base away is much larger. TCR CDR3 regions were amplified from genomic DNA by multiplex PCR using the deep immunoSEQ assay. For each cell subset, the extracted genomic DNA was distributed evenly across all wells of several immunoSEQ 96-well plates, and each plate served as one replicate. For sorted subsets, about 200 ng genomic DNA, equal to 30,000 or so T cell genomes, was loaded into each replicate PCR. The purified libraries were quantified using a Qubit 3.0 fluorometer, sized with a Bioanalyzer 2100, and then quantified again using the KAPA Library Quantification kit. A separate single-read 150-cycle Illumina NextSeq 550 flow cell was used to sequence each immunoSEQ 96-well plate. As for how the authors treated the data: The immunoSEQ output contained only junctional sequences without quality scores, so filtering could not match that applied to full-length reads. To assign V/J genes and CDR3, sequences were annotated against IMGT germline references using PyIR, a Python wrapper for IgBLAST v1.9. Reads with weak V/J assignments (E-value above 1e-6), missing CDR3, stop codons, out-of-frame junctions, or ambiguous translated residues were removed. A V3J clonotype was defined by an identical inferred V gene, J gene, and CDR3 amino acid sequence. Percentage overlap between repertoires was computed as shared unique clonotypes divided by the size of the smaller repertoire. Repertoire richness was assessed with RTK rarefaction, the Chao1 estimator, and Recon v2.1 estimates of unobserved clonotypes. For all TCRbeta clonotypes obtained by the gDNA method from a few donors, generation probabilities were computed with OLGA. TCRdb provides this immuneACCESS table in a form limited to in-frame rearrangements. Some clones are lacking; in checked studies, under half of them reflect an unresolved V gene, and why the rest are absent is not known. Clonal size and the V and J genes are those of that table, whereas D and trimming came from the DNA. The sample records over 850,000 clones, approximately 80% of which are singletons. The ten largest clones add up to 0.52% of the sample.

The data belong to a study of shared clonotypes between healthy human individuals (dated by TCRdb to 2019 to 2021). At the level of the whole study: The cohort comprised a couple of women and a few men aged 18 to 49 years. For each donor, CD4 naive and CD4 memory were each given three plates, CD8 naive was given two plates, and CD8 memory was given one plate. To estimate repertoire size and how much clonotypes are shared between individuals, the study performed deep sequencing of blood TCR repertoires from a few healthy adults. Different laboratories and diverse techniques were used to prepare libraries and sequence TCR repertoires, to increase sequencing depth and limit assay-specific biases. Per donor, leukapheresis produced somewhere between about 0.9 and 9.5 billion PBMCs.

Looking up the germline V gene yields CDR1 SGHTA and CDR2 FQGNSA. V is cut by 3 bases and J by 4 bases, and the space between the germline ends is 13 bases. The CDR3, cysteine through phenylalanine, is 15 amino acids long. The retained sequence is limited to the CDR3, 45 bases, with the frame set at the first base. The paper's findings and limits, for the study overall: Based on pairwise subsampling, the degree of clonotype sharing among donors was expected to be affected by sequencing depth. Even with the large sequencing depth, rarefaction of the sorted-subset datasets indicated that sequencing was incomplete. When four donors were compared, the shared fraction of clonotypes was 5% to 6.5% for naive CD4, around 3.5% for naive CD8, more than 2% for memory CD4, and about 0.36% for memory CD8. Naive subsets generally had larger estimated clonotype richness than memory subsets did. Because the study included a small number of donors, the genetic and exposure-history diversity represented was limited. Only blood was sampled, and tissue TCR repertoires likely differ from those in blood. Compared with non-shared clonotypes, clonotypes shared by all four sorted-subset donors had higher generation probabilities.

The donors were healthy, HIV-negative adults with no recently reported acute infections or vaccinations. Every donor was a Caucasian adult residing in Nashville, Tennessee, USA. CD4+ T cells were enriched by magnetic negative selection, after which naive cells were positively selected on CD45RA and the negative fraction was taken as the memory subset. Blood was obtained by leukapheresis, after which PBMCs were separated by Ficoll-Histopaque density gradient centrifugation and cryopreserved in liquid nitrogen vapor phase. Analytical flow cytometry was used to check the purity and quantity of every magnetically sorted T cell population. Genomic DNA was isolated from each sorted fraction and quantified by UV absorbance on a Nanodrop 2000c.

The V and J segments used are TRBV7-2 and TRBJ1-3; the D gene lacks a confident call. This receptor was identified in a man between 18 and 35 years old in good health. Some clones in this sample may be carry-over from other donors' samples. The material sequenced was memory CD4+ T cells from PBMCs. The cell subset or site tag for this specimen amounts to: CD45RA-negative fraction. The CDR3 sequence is CASSFLSIAGNTIYF. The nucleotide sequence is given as TGTGCCAGCAGCTTCTTGTCGATTGCCGGAAACACCATATATTTT.